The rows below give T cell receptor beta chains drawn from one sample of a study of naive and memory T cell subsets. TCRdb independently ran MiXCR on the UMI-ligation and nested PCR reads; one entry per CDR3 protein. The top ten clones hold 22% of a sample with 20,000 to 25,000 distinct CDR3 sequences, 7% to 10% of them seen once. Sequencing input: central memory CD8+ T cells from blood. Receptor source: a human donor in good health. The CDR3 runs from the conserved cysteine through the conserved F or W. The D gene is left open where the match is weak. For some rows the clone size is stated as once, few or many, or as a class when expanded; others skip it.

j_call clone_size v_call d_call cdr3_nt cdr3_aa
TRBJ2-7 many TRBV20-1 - TGCAGTGCTTTAAAGTCCTACGAGCAGTACTTC CSALKSYEQYF
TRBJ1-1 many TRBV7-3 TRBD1 TGTGCCAGCAGCTGGGGACAGGGTGGTAAAGCTTTCTTT CASSWGQGGKAFF
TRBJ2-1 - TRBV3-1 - TGTGCCAGCAGCCAAGCAGGAACTATTGAGCAGTTCTTC CASSQAGTIEQFF
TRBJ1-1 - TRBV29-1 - TGCAGCGTGGGGGCGGGGGCCACTGAAGCTTTCTTT CSVGAGATEAFF
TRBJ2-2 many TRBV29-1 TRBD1 TGCAGCGTTACCGACGTTCCAGGGGGACCCAGGGAGCTGTTTTTT CSVTDVPGGPRELFF
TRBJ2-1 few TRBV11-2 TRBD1 TGTGCCAGCAGCTACAGGGGTCAAATGTTCAATGAGCAGTTCTTC CASSYRGQMFNEQFF
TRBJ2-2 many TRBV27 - TGTGCCAGCAGTCCGGGAGTGAGTGGGGAGCTGTTTTTT CASSPGVSGELFF
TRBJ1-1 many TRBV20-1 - TGCAGTGCTAGAGACTTTACCAGGGGCGGAAACACTGAAGCTTTCTTT CSARDFTRGGNTEAFF
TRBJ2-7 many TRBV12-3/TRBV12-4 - TGTGCCAGCAGTCCCCCTTCCCCAGGACTGTACGAGCAGTACTTC CASSPPSPGLYEQYF
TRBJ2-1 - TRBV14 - TGTGCCAGCAGCCGACTGCAGGAGACCTACAATGGGCAGTTCTTC CASSRLQETYNGQFF
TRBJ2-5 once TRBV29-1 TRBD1 TGCAGCGTTGAGAGTCACCAGGGGGCGGAATCCCAAGAGACCCAGTACTTC CSVESHQGAESQETQYF
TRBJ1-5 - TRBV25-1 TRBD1 TGTGCCAGCAGACAAACAGGGGACAATCAGCCCCAGCATTTT CASRQTGDNQPQHF
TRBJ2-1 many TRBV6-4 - TGTGCCAGCAGTGACTCAGTAGAGAATGAGCAGTTCTTC CASSDSVENEQFF
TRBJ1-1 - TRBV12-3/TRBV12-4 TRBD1 TGTGCCAGCTCAACAGGGGCCGTTAACACTGAAGCTTTCTTT CASSTGAVNTEAFF
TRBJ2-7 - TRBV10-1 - TGCGCCAGCAGTGAGTTCATCAGAGGACTCTACGAGCAGTACTTC CASSEFIRGLYEQYF
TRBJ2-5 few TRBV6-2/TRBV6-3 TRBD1 TGTGCCAGCAGTTACGTCGCCGGGACAGGGCTCCAAGAGACCCAGTACTTC CASSYVAGTGLQETQYF
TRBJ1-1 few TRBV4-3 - TGCGCCAGCAGCCAACTACGAGGGGGCACTGAAGCTTTCTTT CASSQLRGGTEAFF
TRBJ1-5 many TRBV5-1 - TGCGCCAGCAGCTTACAGGGTGGAGATCAGCCCCAGCATTTT CASSLQGGDQPQHF
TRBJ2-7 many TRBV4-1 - TGCGCCAGCAGCCAAGTTCTCAACTCCTACGAGCAGTACTTC CASSQVLNSYEQYF
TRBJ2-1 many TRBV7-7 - TGTGCTAGCAGCCTCAGGCCGAGACCGGGACGGGATGAGCAGTTCTTC CASSLRPRPGRDEQFF
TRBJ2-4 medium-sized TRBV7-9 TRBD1 TGTGCCAGCAGCCCAAGGACAGGGGAAGCCAAAAACATTCAGTACTTC CASSPRTGEAKNIQYF
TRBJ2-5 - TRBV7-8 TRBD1 TGTGCCAGCAGTCGAGCAGGGGGCTCCACCCCCCTAGAGACCCAGTACTTC CASSRAGGSTPLETQYF
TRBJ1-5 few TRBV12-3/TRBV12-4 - TGTGCCAGCAGTTCAGTTCCAGCAATCAATCAGCCCCAGCATTTT CASSSVPAINQPQHF
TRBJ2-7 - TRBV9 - TGTGCCAGCAGCGTAAATTCCGGCGGGTACGAGCAGTACTTC CASSVNSGGYEQYF
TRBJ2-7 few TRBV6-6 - TGTGCCAGCAGTTACTCGAACGGCGAGCAGTACTTC CASSYSNGEQYF
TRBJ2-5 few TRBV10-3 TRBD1 TGTGCCATCAGTGAGTCTTCGAGGGACAGACACCAAGAGACCCAGTACTTC CAISESSRDRHQETQYF
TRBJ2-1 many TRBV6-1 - TGTGCCAGCAGTGAAGATCAGGGCTCCTACAATGAGCAGTTCTTC CASSEDQGSYNEQFF
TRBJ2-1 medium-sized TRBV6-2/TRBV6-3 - TGTGCCAGCAGTTACTCAGGTGGGAGTGGGTACAATGAGCAGTTCTTC CASSYSGGSGYNEQFF
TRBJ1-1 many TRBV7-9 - TGTGCCAGCAGCTTAGCGCTCAGTGAAGCTTTCTTT CASSLALSEAFF
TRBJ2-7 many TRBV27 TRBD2 TGTGCCAGCAGTCTACGGGGGGGCGGCACCTACGAGCAGTACTTC CASSLRGGGTYEQYF